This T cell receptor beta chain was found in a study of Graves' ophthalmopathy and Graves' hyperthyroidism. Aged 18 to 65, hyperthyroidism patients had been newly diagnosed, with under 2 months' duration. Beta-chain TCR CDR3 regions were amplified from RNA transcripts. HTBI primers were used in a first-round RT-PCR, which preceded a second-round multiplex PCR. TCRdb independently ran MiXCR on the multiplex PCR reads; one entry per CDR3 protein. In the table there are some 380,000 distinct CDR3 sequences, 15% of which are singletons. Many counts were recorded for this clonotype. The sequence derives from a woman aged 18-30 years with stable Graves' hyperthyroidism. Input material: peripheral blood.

DNA for the CDR3: TGTGCCAGCATGCGGGGGTGGACTGAAGCTTTCTTT. Protein: CASMRGWTEAFF. V and J are TRBV6-1 and TRBJ1-1; D perhaps matches TRBD1 (5 bases). V lost 7 bases, J lost 5 bases, and 11 bases lay in between. The germline V gene has CDR1 MNHNS and CDR2 SASEGT. The CDR3 length is 12 residues.